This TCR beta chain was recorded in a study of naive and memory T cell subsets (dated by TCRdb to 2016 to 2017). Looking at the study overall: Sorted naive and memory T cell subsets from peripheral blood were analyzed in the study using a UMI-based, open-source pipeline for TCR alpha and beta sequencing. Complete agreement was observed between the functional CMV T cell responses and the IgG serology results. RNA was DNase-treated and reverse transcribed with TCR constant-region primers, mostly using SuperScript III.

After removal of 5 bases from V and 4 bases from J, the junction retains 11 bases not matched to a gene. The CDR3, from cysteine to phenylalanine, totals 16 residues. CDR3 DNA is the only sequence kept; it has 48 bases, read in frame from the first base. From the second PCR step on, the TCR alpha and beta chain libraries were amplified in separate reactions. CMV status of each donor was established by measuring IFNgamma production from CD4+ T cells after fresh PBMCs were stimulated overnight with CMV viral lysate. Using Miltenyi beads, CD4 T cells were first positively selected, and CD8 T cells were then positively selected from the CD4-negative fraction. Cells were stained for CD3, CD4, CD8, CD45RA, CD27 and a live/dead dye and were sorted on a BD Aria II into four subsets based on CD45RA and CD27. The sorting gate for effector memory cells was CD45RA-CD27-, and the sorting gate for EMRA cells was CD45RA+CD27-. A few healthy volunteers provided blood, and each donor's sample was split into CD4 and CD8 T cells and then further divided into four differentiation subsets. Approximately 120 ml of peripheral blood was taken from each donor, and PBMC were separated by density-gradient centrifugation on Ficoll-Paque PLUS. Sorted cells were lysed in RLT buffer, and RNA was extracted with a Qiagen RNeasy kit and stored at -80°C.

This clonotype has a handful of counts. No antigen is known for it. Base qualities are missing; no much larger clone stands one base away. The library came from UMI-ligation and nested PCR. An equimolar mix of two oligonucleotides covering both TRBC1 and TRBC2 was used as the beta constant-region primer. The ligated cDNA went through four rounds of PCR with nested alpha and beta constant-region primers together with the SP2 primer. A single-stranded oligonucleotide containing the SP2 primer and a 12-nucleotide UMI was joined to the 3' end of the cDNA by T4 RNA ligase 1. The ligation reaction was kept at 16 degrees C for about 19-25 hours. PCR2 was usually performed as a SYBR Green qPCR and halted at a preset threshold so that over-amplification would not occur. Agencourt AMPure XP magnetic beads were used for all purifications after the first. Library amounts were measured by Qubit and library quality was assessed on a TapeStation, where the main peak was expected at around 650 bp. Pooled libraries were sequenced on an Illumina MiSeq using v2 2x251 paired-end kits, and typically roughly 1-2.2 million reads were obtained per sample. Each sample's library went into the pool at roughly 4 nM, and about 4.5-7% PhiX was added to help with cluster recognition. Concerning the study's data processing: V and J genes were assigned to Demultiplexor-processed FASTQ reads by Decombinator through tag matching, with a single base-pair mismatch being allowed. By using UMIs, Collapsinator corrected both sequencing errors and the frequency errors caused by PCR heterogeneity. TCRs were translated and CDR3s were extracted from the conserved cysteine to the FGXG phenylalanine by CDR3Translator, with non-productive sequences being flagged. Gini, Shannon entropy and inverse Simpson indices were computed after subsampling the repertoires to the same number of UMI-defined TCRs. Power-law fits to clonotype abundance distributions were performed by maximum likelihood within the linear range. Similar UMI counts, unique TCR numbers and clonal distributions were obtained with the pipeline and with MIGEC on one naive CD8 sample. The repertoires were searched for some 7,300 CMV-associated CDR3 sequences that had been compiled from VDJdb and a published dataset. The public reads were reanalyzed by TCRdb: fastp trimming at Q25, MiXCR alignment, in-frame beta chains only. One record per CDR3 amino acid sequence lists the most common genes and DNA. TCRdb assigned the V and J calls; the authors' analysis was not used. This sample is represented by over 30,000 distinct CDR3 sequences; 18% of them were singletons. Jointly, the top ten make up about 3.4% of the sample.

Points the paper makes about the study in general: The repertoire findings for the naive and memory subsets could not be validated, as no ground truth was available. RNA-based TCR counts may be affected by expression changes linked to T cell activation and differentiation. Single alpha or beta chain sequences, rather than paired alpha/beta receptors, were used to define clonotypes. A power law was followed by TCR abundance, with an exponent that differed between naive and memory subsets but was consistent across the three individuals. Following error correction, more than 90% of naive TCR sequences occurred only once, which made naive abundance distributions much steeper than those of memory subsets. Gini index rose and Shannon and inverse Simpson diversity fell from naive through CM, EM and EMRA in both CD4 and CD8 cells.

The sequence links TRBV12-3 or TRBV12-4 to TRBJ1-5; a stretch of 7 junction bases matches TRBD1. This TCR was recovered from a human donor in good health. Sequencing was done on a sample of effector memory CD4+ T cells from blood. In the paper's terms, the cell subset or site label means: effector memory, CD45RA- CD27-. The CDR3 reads CASSPDTTGPNQPQHF. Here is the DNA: TGTGCCAGCAGTCCGGACACGACAGGGCCTAATCAGCCCCAGCATTTT.